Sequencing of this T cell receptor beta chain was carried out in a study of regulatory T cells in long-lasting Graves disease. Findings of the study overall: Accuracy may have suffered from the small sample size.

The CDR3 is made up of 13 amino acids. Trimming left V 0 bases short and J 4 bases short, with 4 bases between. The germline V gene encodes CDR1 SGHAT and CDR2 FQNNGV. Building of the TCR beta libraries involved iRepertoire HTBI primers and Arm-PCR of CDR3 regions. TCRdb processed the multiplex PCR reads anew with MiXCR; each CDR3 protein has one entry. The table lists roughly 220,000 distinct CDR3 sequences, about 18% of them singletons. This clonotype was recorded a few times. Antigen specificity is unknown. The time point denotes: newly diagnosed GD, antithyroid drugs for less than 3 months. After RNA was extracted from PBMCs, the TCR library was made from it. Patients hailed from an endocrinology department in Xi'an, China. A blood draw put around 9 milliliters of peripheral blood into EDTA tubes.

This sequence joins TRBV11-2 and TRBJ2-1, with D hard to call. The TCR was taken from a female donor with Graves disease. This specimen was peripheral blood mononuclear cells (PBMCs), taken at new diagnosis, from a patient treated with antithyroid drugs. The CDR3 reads CASSLEKYNEQFF. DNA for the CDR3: TGTGCCAGCAGCTTAGAGAAGTACAATGAGCAGTTCTTC.